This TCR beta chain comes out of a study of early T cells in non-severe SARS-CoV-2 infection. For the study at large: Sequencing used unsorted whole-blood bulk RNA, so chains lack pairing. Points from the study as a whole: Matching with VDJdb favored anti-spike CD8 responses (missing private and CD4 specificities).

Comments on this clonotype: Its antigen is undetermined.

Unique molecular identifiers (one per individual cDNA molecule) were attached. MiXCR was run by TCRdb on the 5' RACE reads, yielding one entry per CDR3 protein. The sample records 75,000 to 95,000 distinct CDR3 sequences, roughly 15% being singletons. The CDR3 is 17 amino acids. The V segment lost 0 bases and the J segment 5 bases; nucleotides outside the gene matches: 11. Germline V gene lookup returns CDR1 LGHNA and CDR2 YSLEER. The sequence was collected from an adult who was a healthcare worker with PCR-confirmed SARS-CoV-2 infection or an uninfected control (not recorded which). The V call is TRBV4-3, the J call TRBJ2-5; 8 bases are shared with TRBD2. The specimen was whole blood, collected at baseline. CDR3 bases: TGCGCCAGCAGCCAAGATCCCTTAACTAGCGGAGCGGAGACCCAGTACTTC. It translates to CASSQDPLTSGAETQYF.